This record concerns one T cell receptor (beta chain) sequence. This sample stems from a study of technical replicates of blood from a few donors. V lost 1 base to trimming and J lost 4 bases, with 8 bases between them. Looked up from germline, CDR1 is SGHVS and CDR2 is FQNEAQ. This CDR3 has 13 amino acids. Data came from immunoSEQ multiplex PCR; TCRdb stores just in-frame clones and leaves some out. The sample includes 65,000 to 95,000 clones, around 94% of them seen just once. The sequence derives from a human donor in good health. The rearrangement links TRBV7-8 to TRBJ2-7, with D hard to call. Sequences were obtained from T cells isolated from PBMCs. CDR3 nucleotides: TGTGCCAGCAGCTTAGACAGTGGTTACGAGCAGTACTTC. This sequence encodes CASSLDSGYEQYF.